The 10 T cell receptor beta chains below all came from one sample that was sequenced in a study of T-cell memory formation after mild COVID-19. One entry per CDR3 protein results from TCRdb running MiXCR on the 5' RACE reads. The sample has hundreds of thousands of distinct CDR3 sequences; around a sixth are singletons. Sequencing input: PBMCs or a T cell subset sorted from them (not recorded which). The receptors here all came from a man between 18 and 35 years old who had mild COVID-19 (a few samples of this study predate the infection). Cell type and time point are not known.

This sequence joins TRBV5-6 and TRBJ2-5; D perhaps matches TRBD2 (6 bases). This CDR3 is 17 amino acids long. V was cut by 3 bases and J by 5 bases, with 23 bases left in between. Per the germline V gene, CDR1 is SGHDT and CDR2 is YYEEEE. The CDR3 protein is CASSWGGGRGRRETQYF. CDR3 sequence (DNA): TGTGCCAGCAGCTGGGGAGGCGGGCGGGGAAGAAGGGAGACCCAGTACTTC.

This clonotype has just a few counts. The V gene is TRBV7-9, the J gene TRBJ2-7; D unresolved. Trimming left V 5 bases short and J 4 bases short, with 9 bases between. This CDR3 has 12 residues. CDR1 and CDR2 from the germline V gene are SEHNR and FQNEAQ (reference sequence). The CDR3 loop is CASSAVGYEQYF. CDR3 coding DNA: TGTGCCAGCAGCGCCGTTGGGTACGAGCAGTACTTC.

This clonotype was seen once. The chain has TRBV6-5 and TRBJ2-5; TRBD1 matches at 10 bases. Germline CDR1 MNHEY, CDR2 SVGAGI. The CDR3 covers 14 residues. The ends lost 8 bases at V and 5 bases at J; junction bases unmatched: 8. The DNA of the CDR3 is TGTGCCAGCCGGGGACAGGGGAGAAAGGAGACCCAGTACTTC. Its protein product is CASRGQGRKETQYF.

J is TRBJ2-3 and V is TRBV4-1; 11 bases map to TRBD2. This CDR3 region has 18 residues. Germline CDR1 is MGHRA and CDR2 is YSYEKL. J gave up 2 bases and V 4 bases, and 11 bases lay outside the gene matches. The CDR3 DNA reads TGCGCCAGCAGCCCCCCAACACCTAGCGGGGGGACCACAGATACGCAGTATTTT. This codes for CASSPPTPSGGTTDTQYF.

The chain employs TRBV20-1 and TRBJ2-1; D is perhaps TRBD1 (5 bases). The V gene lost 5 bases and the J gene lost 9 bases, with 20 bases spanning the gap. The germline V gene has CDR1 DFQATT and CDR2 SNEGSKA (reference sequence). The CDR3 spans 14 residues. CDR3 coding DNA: TGCAGTGCTGCAAAACTGGACACTGTCCGTGAGCAGTTCTTC. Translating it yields CSAAKLDTVREQFF.

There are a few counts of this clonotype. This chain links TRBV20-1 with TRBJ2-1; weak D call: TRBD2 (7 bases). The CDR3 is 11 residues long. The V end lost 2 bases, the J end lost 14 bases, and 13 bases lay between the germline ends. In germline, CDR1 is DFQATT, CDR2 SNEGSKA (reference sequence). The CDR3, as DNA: TGCAGTGCTAGAAGGGGGGGACTGGAGTTCTTC. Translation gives CSARRGGLEFF.

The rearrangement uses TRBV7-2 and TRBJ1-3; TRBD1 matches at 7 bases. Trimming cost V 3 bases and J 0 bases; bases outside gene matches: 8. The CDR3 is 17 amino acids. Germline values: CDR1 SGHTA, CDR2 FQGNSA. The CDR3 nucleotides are TGTGCCAGCAGCTTGAGGCAGGGGGGCCTCTCTGGAAACACCATATATTTT. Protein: CASSLRQGGLSGNTIYF.

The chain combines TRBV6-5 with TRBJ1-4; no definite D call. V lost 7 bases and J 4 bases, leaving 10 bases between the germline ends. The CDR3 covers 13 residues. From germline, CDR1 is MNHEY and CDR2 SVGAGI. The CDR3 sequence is CASTSGHNEKLFF. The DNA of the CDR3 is TGTGCCAGCACCTCGGGCCATAATGAAAAACTGTTTTTT.

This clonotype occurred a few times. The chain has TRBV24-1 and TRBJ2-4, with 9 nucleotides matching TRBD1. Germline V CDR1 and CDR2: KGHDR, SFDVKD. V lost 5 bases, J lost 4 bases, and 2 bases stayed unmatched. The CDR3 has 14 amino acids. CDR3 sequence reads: CATSAGQGKNIQYF. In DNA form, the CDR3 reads TGTGCCACCAGTGCCGGACAGGGGAAAAACATTCAGTACTTC.

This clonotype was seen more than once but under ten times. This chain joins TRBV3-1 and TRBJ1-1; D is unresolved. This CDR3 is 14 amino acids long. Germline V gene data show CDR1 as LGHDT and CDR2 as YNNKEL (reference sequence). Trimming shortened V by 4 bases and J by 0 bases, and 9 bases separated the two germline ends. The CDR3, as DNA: TGTGCCAGCAGCCTGAGTACGATGAACACTGAAGCTTTCTTT. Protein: CASSLSTMNTEAFF.